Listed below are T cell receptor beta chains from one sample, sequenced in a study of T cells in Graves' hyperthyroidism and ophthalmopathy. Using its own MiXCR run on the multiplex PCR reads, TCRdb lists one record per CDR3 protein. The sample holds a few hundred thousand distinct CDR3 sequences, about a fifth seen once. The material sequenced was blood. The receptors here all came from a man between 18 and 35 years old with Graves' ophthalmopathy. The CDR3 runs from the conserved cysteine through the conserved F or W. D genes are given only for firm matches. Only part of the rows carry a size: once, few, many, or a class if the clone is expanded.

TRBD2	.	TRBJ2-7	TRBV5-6	TGTGCCAGCAGCTCCATCCCCGGACTAGCGGGGGCCTACGAGCAGTACTTC	CASSSIPGLAGAYEQYF
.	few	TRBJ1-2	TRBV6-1	TGTGCCAGCAGTGAAGCGCTTCGCGGGGGCTACACCTTC	CASSEALRGGYTF
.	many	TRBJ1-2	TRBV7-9	TGTGCCAGCAGCTTAGAGCCCGGGCGGGCGTCCCGGAGGGACTATGGCTACACCTTC	CASSLEPGRASRRDYGYTF
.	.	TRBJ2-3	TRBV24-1	TGTGCCACCAGTGACGCCGGGCTTCTGGTCTCAGATACGCAGTATTTT	CATSDAGLLVSDTQYF
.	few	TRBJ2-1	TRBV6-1	TGTGCCTTAGGACTGTCTGAGTATGAGCAGTTCTTC	CALGLSEYEQFF
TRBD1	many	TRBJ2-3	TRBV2	TGTGCCGCCAGACAGGGTAGCACAGATACGCAGTATTTT	CAARQGSTDTQYF
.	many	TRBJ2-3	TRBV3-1	TGTGCCAGCAGCCAAGCGCTACAGGGTCGCACAGATACGCAGTATTTT	CASSQALQGRTDTQYF
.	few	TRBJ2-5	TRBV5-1	TGCGCCAGCACTACCGGGGTAAGGGGTGATGCGACCCAGTACTTC	CASTTGVRGDATQYF
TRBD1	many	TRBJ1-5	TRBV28	TGTGCCAGCAGCTATTCCGGGACAGAGAATCAGCCCCAGCATTTT	CASSYSGTENQPQHF
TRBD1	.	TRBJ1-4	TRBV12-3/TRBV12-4	TGTGCCAGCAGTTGGGCAGGGGGCCATGAAAAACTGTTTTTT	CASSWAGGHEKLFF
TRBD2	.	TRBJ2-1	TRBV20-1	TGCAGTGCTGCGGGGGGGGTAAATGAGCAGTTCTTC	CSAAGGVNEQFF
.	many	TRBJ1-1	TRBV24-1	TGTGCCACCAGTGATGTTGGACAGAGGGGGAACACTGAAGCTTTCTTT	CATSDVGQRGNTEAFF
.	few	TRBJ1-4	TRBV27	TGTGCCAGCAGTCAATACAGGCTAGCAAATGAAAAACTGTTTTTT	CASSQYRLANEKLFF
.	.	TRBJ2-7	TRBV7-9	TGTGCCAGCAGCGGGGGCCCCTTAGCGTCGAGTCGGTACGAGCAGTACTTC	CASSGGPLASSRYEQYF
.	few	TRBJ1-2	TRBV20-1	TGCAGTGCAAGACAGAGAAGAAACTATGGCTACACCTTC	CSARQRRNYGYTF
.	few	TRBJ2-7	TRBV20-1	TGCAGTGCTACGAGGGACACTAGCTCCTACGAGCAGTACTTC	CSATRDTSSYEQYF
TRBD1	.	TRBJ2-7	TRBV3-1	TGTGCCAGCAGCCAAGCGGGACAGATCGAGCAGTACTTC	CASSQAGQIEQYF
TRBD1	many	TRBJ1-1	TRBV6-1	TGTGCCAGCAGGACCCATGGGACAGGGGCCAACACTGAAGCTTTCTTT	CASRTHGTGANTEAFF
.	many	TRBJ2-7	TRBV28	TGTGCCAGCAGCAGGGATCTAAGCTCCTACGAGCAGTACTTC	CASSRDLSSYEQYF
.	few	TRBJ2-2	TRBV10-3	TGTGCCATCAGCAAAAGGGGGGGGCCCGGGGAGCTGTTTTTT	CAISKRGGPGELFF
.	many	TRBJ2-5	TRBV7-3	TGTGCCAGCAGCTTAACGAGCAAAGAGACCCAGTACTTC	CASSLTSKETQYF
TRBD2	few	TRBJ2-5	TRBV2	TGTGCCAGCATTAGCGGGGAGACCCAGTACTTC	CASISGETQYF
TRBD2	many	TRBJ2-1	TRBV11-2	TGTGCCAGCAGCCCAACCCGGGACTACTATAATGAGCAGTTCTTC	CASSPTRDYYNEQFF
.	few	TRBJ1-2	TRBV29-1	TGCAGCGTTGAAGAGGCCGGCGGGGGCCATGGCTACACCTTC	CSVEEAGGGHGYTF
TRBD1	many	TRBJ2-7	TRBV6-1	TGTGCCAGCAGTCTCCGTACAGGGGTCTCCTACGAGCAGTACTTC	CASSLRTGVSYEQYF
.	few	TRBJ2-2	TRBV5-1	TGCGCCAGCAGCTTGGAAGGGGGGGGACTCGCCGGGGAGCTGTTTTTT	CASSLEGGGLAGELFF
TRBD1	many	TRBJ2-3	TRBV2	TGTGCCGGACCGGGACAGGGTGCTAGCACAGATACGCAGTATTTT	CAGPGQGASTDTQYF
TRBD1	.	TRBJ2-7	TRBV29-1	TGCAGCGCCAGGGACAGGGAACGGTACGAGCAGTACTTC	CSARDRERYEQYF
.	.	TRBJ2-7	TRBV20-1	TGCAGTGCCCCCCGGGGACGGACCTACGAGCAGTACTTC	CSAPRGRTYEQYF
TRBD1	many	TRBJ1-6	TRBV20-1	TGCAGTGCTTCCGGGACAGGAGACCTGAGCTCCTATAATTCACCCCTCCACTTT	CSASGTGDLSSYNSPLHF
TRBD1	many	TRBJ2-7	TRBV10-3	TGTGCCATCAGTGACCCAGGGGGCCAGGCCTACGAGCAGTACTTC	CAISDPGGQAYEQYF
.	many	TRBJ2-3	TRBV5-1	TGCGCCAGCAGCTTGGAGCCGGAAGATACGCAGTATTTT	CASSLEPEDTQYF